Included here is one T cell receptor beta chain sequence, with context. This record belongs to a study of blood T cell dynamics during melanoma immunotherapy. The method was immunoSEQ multiplex PCR; TCRdb's version includes in-frame clones alone and lacks a portion of them. The profile shows about 11,000 clones, about 80% of them singletons. J gave up 3 bases and V 5 bases, and 6 bases lay outside the gene matches. This CDR3 comprises 14 residues. Germline-derived CDR1 and CDR2 are SGHTA and FQGNSA. Time point described: week 3, after first cycle of checkpoint inhibitor. At 12 weeks after first infusion, RECIST 1.1 defined response for most patients.

The rearrangement uses TRBV7-2 and TRBJ1-1; TRBD1 matches at 7 bases. The clonotype comes from a human donor with melanoma. This specimen consisted of blood, obtained from a patient treated with checkpoint blockade. The CDR3 DNA reads as TGTGCCAGCAGCATAGGACAGGCCTACACTGAAGCTTTCTTT. Amino acid sequence: CASSIGQAYTEAFF. Full variable domain (missing parts from reference TRBV7-2 and TRBJ1-1): GAGVSQSPSNKVTEKGKDVELRCDPISGHTALYWYRQSLGQGLEFLIYFQGNSAPDKSGLPSDRFSAERTGGSVSTLTIQRTQQEDSAVYLCASSIGQAYTEAFFGQGTRLTVV.